The 29 T cell receptor beta chains below all came from one sample that was sequenced in a study of early T cells in non-severe SARS-CoV-2 infection. TCRdb fed the 5' RACE reads into MiXCR, producing one record per CDR3 protein. This table has roughly 64,000 distinct CDR3 sequences, approximately 11% appearing once. Specimen: whole blood, collected at baseline. The receptors shown here come from an adult who was a healthcare worker with PCR-confirmed SARS-CoV-2 infection or an uninfected control (not recorded which).

This clonotype turned up a few times. This chain joins TRBV12-3 or TRBV12-4 and TRBJ1-2, with TRBD1 as a possible D gene (6 bases). The CDR3 has 14 residues. Trimming shortened V by 6 bases and J by 6 bases, and 17 bases separated the two germline ends. The CDR3 sequence is CASSYRQGLDGYTF. The CDR3 DNA is TGTGCCAGCAGCTACCGGCAGGGGCTTGATGGCTACACCTTC.

The chain combines TRBV20-1 with TRBJ2-7; D might be TRBD1 (6 bases). The CDR3 contains 14 residues. Trimming stripped 5 bases from V and 4 bases from J, with 18 bases between. Germline V lookup: CDR1 DFQATT, CDR2 SNEGSKA (reference sequence). The CDR3, as DNA: TGCAGTGCTCTTACCGGGACAACGTCTTACGAGCAGTACTTC. Residues: CSALTGTTSYEQYF.

The CDR3 nucleotides are TGTGCCAGCAGGCTACAGGGGGCGACGAGTTTAGCTTTCTTT. Protein product: CASRLQGATSLAFF. V gene TRBV6-1 combines with J gene TRBJ1-1, with TRBD1 matching 9 bases. Germline assignment: CDR1 MNHNS and CDR2 SASEGT. J was trimmed by 10 bases and V by 6 bases; bases with no gene match: 12. There are 14 residues in the CDR3.

This clonotype was found a few times. The rearrangement joins TRBV2 to TRBJ2-7; TRBD1 might be the D (5 bases). CDR1 and CDR2 from the germline V gene are SNHLY and FYNNEI. This CDR3 is 11 amino acids long. Trimming cost V 6 bases and J 9 bases, with 12 bases left between them. For the CDR3, the DNA is TGTGCCAGCAGCGCACAGGCGGCGCAGTACTTC. Amino acid sequence: CASSAQAAQYF.

This sequence joins TRBV11-2 and TRBJ2-1, with D perhaps TRBD2 (5 bases). Germline lookup yields CDR1 SGHAT and CDR2 FQNNGV. This CDR3 spans 14 amino acids. Trimming removed 4 bases at V and 4 bases at J, with 11 bases between. CDR3 nucleotides: TGTGCCAGCAGCTCACGGGAAGGGTACAATGAGCAGTTCTTC. Translation gives CASSSREGYNEQFF.

There are a few counts of this clonotype. The CDR3 loop reads CASSPTRTALQYNEQFF. The CDR3 bases are TGTGCCAGCAGCCCGACCCGGACAGCATTACAATACAATGAGCAGTTCTTC. This chain uses TRBV3-1 with TRBJ2-1; weak D call: TRBD1 (6 bases). The CDR3 is 17 residues long. The germline CDR1 and CDR2 sequences are LGHDT and YNNKEL (reference sequence). The V end was cut by 4 bases, the J end by 4 bases, with 20 bases between.

The chain is built from TRBV19 and TRBJ1-3; TRBD1 matches at 8 bases. J gave up 6 bases and V 5 bases, and 6 bases lay outside the gene matches. Germline V gene sequence: CDR1 LNHDA, CDR2 SQIVND (reference sequence). This CDR3 has 14 amino acids. The CDR3 nucleotides read TGTGCCAGTAGTTTCCGGACAGGGCTAAACACCATATATTTT. The encoded protein is CASSFRTGLNTIYF. Combining the CDR3 with reference TRBV19 and TRBJ1-3 gives the whole variable domain DGGITQSPKYLFRKEGQNVTLSCEQNLNHDAMYWYRQDPGQGLRLIYYSQIVNDFQKGDIAEGYSVSREKKESFPLTVTSAQKNPTAFYLCASSFRTGLNTIYFGEGSWLTVV.

The rearrangement uses TRBV11-2 and TRBJ2-5; 8 positions agree with TRBD2. Germline CDR1 reads SGHAT; CDR2 reads FQNNGV. Trimming cost V 11 bases and J 4 bases; bases outside gene matches: 12. The CDR3 extends over 14 amino acids. The CDR3 spells CAGSPGLDRETQYF. As DNA, the CDR3 is TGTGCCGGCTCCCCGGGACTAGATAGAGAGACCCAGTACTTC.

In this sample, this clonotype turned up many times. V and J are TRBV7-2 and TRBJ2-3; no clear D gene. Germline lookup yields CDR1 SGHTA and CDR2 FQGNSA. Trimming pared 5 bases from V and 4 bases from J, leaving 7 bases between. This CDR3 spans 12 amino acids. For the CDR3, the DNA is TGTGCCAGCAGCCATGGGCCAGATACGCAGTATTTT. It codes for CASSHGPDTQYF.

The chain has TRBV5-1 and TRBJ1-6, with D hard to call. The CDR3 consists of 16 residues. Trimming removed 4 bases at V and 10 bases at J, with 21 bases between. Per germline, CDR1 SGHRS and CDR2 YFSETQ. The CDR3 coding sequence is TGCGCCAGCAGCAAAGACGGTGGAGGAGGAGGATCACCCCTCCACTTT. This gives the protein CASSKDGGGGGSPLHF. The full variable domain, with the rest looked up from reference TRBV5-1 and TRBJ1-6, is KAGVTQTPRYLIKTRGQQVTLSCSPISGHRSVSWYQQTPGQGLQFLFEYFSETQRNKGNFPGRFSGRQFSNSRSEMNVSTLELGDSALYLCASSKDGGGGGSPLHFGNGTRLTVT.

This clonotype was seen ten or more times. This sequence joins TRBV7-3 and TRBJ1-6; D remains unclear. The CDR3 spans 13 residues. Germline assignment: CDR1 SGHTA and CDR2 FQGTGA. Trimming removed 2 bases at V and 1 base at J, with 0 bases between. The CDR3 sequence: CASSLSYNSPLHF. CDR3 in DNA: TGTGCCAGCAGCTTATCCTATAATTCACCCCTCCACTTT.

This clonotype showed up many times. Relative to the germline gene, one junction end is altered; a read error may explain this. The rearrangement uses TRBV7-9 and TRBJ1-6; no reliable D call. Germline V gene data show CDR1 as SEHNR and CDR2 as FQNEAQ (reference sequence). This CDR3 is 13 amino acids long. The CDR3 here is CASSLAGSGRFHF. As DNA, the CDR3 is TGTGCCAGCAGCCTAGCCGGCAGCGGACGATTCCACTTT.

The rearrangement uses TRBV6-4 and TRBJ1-1, with D perhaps matching TRBD1 (5 bases). V lost 1 base to trimming and J lost 4 bases, with 10 bases between them. This CDR3 is built from 14 residues. The germline CDR1 and CDR2 sequences are MRHNA and SNTAGT. The CDR3 here is CASSDWARGTEAFF. The CDR3 DNA follows: TGTGCCAGCAGTGACTGGGCGAGGGGCACTGAAGCTTTCTTT.

The chain combines TRBV7-3 with TRBJ1-1; D ambiguous. The germline V and J ends were trimmed by 3 bases and 1 base, with 6 bases remaining between them. The CDR3 length is 13 residues. From germline, CDR1 is SGHTA and CDR2 FQGTGA. In DNA, the CDR3 is TGTGCCAGCAGCTTTTCCAGGAACACTGAAGCTTTCTTT. The encoded protein is CASSFSRNTEAFF.

This clonotype was counted only a few times. V and J are TRBV20-1 and TRBJ2-7, with D perhaps TRBD1 or TRBD2 (5 bases each). CDR1 DFQATT and CDR2 SNEGSKA come from the germline V gene (reference sequence). Between the trimmed V and J ends, which lost 0 bases and 5 bases, there was a span of 20 bases. The CDR3 has 16 amino acids. CDR3: CSARDPRVGYGNEQYF. The CDR3 DNA follows: TGCAGTGCTAGAGATCCCAGGGTGGGGTACGGGAACGAGCAGTACTTC.

This clonotype was observed at least ten times. V gene TRBV20-1 combines with J gene TRBJ1-5, with D unresolved. Trimming removed 6 bases at V and 4 bases at J, with 19 bases between. In germline, CDR1 is DFQATT, CDR2 SNEGSKA (reference sequence). This CDR3 has 15 residues. The CDR3 DNA sequence: TGCAGTGCCCCTGTCAGCGCAGCCGTAAATCAGCCCCAGCATTTT. Its protein product is CSAPVSAAVNQPQHF.

This clonotype was recorded many times. The V and J genes are TRBV20-1 and TRBJ2-7; maybe TRBD1 (6 bases). Looked up from germline, CDR1 is DFQATT and CDR2 is SNEGSKA (reference sequence). The length of the CDR3 is 14 residues. Trimming cost V 6 bases and J 0 bases, with 15 bases left between them. This chain's CDR3 is CSATPTRGSYEQYF. The CDR3 coding sequence is TGCAGTGCCACACCCACCAGGGGCTCCTACGAGCAGTACTTC.

V gene TRBV4-1 combines with J gene TRBJ2-1, with 16 bases aligning to TRBD2. With 0 bases clipped from V and 0 bases from J, the junction kept 5 bases outside the gene matches. The CDR3 is 20 amino acids. Germline-derived CDR1 and CDR2 are MGHRA and YSYEKL. This chain's CDR3 is CASSQDVGLAGGVSYNEQFF. The CDR3 nucleotides are TGCGCCAGCAGCCAAGACGTGGGACTAGCGGGGGGGGTCTCCTACAATGAGCAGTTCTTC.

This clonotype showed up many times. The rearrangement uses TRBV2 and TRBJ2-1; 11 positions match TRBD1. The CDR3 sequence is 16 residues long. Germline-derived CDR1 and CDR2 are SNHLY and FYNNEI. V trimming: 7 bases; J trimming: 0 bases; junction bases outside the gene matches: 5. The CDR3 sequence: CASTLGTGGSYNEQFF. CDR3 in DNA: TGTGCCAGCACCCTCGGGACAGGGGGCTCCTACAATGAGCAGTTCTTC.

This clonotype was observed a few times. The CDR3 is CSARSPGGGYNEQFF. The CDR3, as DNA: TGCAGTGCTAGGTCCCCGGGGGGGGGCTACAATGAGCAGTTCTTC. The genes are TRBV20-1 and TRBJ2-1; TRBD2 agrees at 8 bases. Germline CDR1 and CDR2: DFQATT and SNEGSKA (reference sequence). The CDR3 length is 15 residues. J lost 3 bases, V lost 3 bases, and 7 bases had no gene match.

This clonotype was seen repeatedly, ten times or more. This chain links TRBV7-3 with TRBJ2-3; TRBD1 matches at 10 bases. This CDR3 is built from 15 residues. Trimming at V came to 6 bases and at J to 2 bases, leaving 5 bases not matched to a gene. Germline CDR1 SGHTA, CDR2 FQGTGA. DNA of the CDR3: TGTGCCAGCAGTTTTGACAGGGGGCCCACAGATACGCAGTATTTT. Translated, it gives CASSFDRGPTDTQYF.

This chain uses TRBV5-1 with TRBJ2-3; D is possibly TRBD2 (6 bases). Germline assignment: CDR1 SGHRS and CDR2 YFSETQ. V lost 4 bases and J lost 1, with 10 bases in between. This CDR3 contains 14 residues. The chain's CDR3 is CASSRPGGTDTQYF. The CDR3 DNA sequence: TGCGCCAGCAGCAGGCCGGGAGGCACAGATACGCAGTATTTT.

V usage is TRBV5-4 and J usage is TRBJ1-1, with a tentative D call TRBD1 (6 bases). Germline V gene sequence: CDR1 SGHNT, CDR2 YYREEE (reference sequence). Trimming removed 8 bases from V and 4 bases from J, with 21 bases in between. This CDR3 has 15 residues. CDR3 loop: CASNGGAKGGTEAFF. CDR3 DNA sequence: TGTGCCAGTAACGGGGGGGCGAAGGGTGGCACTGAAGCTTTCTTT.

In this sample, this clonotype turned up a few times. The chain links TRBV5-1 to TRBJ1-1; a possible D gene is TRBD1 (6 bases). Germline-derived CDR1 and CDR2 are SGHRS and YFSETQ. The CDR3 is 14 amino acids. Trimming pared 4 bases from V and 3 bases from J, leaving 13 bases between. This CDR3 reads CASSPRTVDTEAFF. For the CDR3, the DNA is TGCGCCAGCAGCCCGAGGACAGTGGACACTGAAGCTTTCTTT.

Ten or more counts support this clonotype. The chain carries TRBV11-2 and TRBJ1-3; D not resolved. In germline, CDR1 is SGHAT, CDR2 FQNNGV. The CDR3 contains 12 residues. V was pared by 5 bases and J by 4 bases, with 6 bases between. The CDR3 DNA is TGTGCCAGCAGCCAAGCAGGAAACACCATATATTTT. It translates to CASSQAGNTIYF.

This clonotype was counted between two and nine times. The chain employs TRBV29-1 and TRBJ2-1; D gene ambiguous. Germline CDR1 and CDR2: SQVTM and ANQGSEA. The CDR3 extends over 18 amino acids. The ends were cut back, 6 bases at V and 4 bases at J, with 28 bases in the middle. Here the CDR3 DNA reads TGCAGCGTGACATTCCTAAACCCACCAGAGACAAGTTACAATGAGCAGTTCTTC. Its translation is CSVTFLNPPETSYNEQFF.

This clonotype has a handful of counts. V is TRBV10-3 and J is TRBJ2-3, with D tentatively TRBD2 (5 bases). The CDR3 is 15 residues long. V lost 2 bases and J 1 base, leaving 10 bases between the germline ends. CDR1 and CDR2 (germline): ENHRY, SYGVKD. The CDR3 loop reads CAISETRAGTDTQYF. As DNA, the CDR3 is TGTGCCATCAGTGAGACGAGGGCTGGCACAGATACGCAGTATTTT.

J is TRBJ1-4 and V is TRBV7-9, with 10 bases lining up with TRBD1. The CDR3 is 17 amino acids. The V and J ends lost 5 bases and 4 bases, in that order; junction bases with no gene match: 10. The germline gives CDR1 SEHNR, CDR2 FQNEAQ (reference sequence). CDR3: CASSPGDRGRDNEKLFF. DNA of the CDR3: TGTGCCAGCAGCCCCGGGGACAGGGGCCGGGATAATGAAAAACTGTTTTTT. Filled out from reference TRBV7-9 and TRBJ1-4, the complete variable domain reads DTGVSQNPRHKITKRGQNVTFRCDPISEHNRLYWYRQTLGQGPEFLTYFQNEAQLEKSRLLSDRFSAERPKGSFSTLEIQRTEQGDSAMYLCASSPGDRGRDNEKLFFGSGTQLSVL.

The rearrangement links TRBV20-1 to TRBJ2-1; 15 bases are a match to TRBD2. Germline V gene data show CDR1 as DFQATT and CDR2 as SNEGSKA (reference sequence). The V gene end was trimmed by 4 bases and the J gene end by 4 bases; junction bases not matched to a gene: 5. CDR3 size: 16 residues. The CDR3 DNA reads as TGCAGTGCTATCCCGGGACTAGCGGGGGGTTACAATGAGCAGTTCTTC. It codes for CSAIPGLAGGYNEQFF.